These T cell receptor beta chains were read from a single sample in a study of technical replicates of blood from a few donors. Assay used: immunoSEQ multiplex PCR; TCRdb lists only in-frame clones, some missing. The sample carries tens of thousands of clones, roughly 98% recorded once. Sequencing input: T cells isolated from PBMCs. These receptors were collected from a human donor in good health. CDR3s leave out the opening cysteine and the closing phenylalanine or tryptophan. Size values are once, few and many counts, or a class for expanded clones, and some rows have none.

CDR3aa: SARHYEQY; j_gene: TRBJ2-7; v_gene: TRBV20-1; abundance: NA
CDR3aa: ASSRGGVDNEQF; j_gene: TRBJ2-1; v_gene: TRBV6-5; abundance: NA
CDR3aa: ASSYSTGNYGYT; j_gene: TRBJ1-2; v_gene: TRBV7-9; abundance: NA
CDR3aa: ASSLGQGGPDEQF; j_gene: TRBJ2-1; v_gene: TRBV11-2; abundance: NA
CDR3aa: ASSIGNPRVDGYT; j_gene: TRBJ1-2; v_gene: TRBV19; abundance: NA
CDR3aa: ASSRTVNQPQH; j_gene: TRBJ1-5; v_gene: TRBV28; abundance: NA
CDR3aa: ASTLRTSGYNEQF; j_gene: TRBJ2-1; v_gene: TRBV6-1; abundance: NA
CDR3aa: ASSPTGSSHEQY; j_gene: TRBJ2-7; v_gene: TRBV6-1; abundance: NA
CDR3aa: ASSLTEGLAPNEQF; j_gene: TRBJ2-1; v_gene: TRBV28; abundance: NA
CDR3aa: ASSWDREAF; j_gene: TRBJ1-1; v_gene: TRBV7-9; abundance: NA
CDR3aa: ASSSYSPRTGERMGTQY; j_gene: TRBJ2-5; v_gene: TRBV11-2; abundance: NA
CDR3aa: ASSLDSNTIY; j_gene: TRBJ1-3; v_gene: TRBV7-8; abundance: NA
CDR3aa: ASSLRGAGNTIY; j_gene: TRBJ1-3; v_gene: TRBV7-2; abundance: NA
CDR3aa: ASSLYITSEQF; j_gene: TRBJ2-1; v_gene: TRBV27; abundance: NA
CDR3aa: ASMGQGTMPNEQF; j_gene: TRBJ2-1; v_gene: TRBV19; abundance: NA
CDR3aa: ASSQGQGAYEQY; j_gene: TRBJ2-7; v_gene: TRBV4-1; abundance: NA
CDR3aa: ASRPTLKQGIGYEQY; j_gene: TRBJ2-7; v_gene: TRBV7-8; abundance: NA
CDR3aa: SSGRAGETQY; j_gene: TRBJ2-5; v_gene: TRBV29-1; abundance: NA
CDR3aa: ASGGTQNIQY; j_gene: TRBJ2-4; v_gene: TRBV2; abundance: NA
CDR3aa: ASSPQRGYGYT; j_gene: TRBJ1-2; v_gene: TRBV28; abundance: once
CDR3aa: ASSAHRGAIGELF; j_gene: TRBJ2-2; v_gene: TRBV9; abundance: NA
CDR3aa: SVAGVDLETQY; j_gene: TRBJ2-5; v_gene: TRBV29-1; abundance: NA
CDR3aa: ASSEQGTGELF; j_gene: TRBJ2-2; v_gene: TRBV6-1; abundance: NA
CDR3aa: ASSNDRVDRQF; j_gene: TRBJ2-1; v_gene: TRBV5-1; abundance: NA
CDR3aa: ASSGTGQNEQF; j_gene: TRBJ2-1; v_gene: TRBV6-6; abundance: NA
CDR3aa: AIKENRGDRVWNTIY; j_gene: TRBJ1-3; v_gene: TRBV25-1; abundance: NA
CDR3aa: ASSFGGTGNTIY; j_gene: TRBJ1-3; v_gene: TRBV5-5; abundance: NA